The present T cell receptor (beta chain) was sequenced within a study of blood T cell repertoires in COVID-19. V shed 4 bases, J shed 0 bases, and the junction held 7 bases outside the gene matches. The germline CDR1 and CDR2 sequences are PRHDT and FYEKMQ (reference sequence). The CDR3 spans 17 residues. Among Cohort 3 donors, those recovered had two negative PCRs, clearance, or symptom resolution. This clone was recorded only once. Only in-frame clones appear in the TCRdb table, and some are missing; sequencing was by immunoSEQ multiplex PCR. The table includes 250,000 to 400,000 clones, approximately 89% detected once.

V is TRBV13 and J is TRBJ1-1, with 11 bases fitting TRBD1. The sequencing input was PBMCs or T cells enriched from blood (not recorded which). The TCR was taken from a woman aged 25 to 39 who had recovered from COVID-19. CDR3 residues: CASSSGQGATVNTEAFF. In DNA, the CDR3 is TGTGCCAGCAGCTCCGGACAGGGGGCAACCGTGAACACTGAAGCTTTCTTT.